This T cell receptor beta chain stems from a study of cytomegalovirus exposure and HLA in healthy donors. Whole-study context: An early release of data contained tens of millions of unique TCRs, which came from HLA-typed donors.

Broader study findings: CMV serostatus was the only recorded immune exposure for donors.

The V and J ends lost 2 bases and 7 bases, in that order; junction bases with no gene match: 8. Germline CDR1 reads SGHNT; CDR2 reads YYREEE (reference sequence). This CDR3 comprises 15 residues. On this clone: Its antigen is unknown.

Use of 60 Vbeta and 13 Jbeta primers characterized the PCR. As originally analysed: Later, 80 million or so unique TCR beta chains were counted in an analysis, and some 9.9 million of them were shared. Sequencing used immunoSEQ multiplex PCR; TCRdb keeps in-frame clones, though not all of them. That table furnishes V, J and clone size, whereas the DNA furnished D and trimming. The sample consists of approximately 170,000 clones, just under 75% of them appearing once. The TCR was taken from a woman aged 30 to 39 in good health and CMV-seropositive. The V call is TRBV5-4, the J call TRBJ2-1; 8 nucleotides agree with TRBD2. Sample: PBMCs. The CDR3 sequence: CASSLPGLVMNEQFF. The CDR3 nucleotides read TGTGCCAGCAGCTTACCGGGACTAGTAATGAATGAGCAGTTCTTC.